Reported below is one TCR beta chain. The target antigen is unknown. This sample also contains other DNA sequences that code for the same CDR3. Some clones are missing from TCRdb's copy, which holds only in-frame ones; the method was immunoSEQ multiplex PCR. The table lists about 180,000 clones, about 90% of them singletons. The V and J ends lost 5 bases and 2 bases respectively, with 16 bases between them. The CDR3 contains 15 residues. The V gene's germline CDR1 is SGHNT and CDR2 YYREEE (reference sequence). The data are from a study of T cell responses to AZD1222 COVID-19 vaccine. Background on the study: Analysis merged second doses at about 4 or about 12 weeks. Study-wide findings and caveats: Among AZD1222 vaccinees, only five or six were seropositive at baseline. Rises in breadth and depth of Spike-specific TCRs came after two AZD1222 doses.

The material was peripheral blood, obtained on day 0 of AZD1222 vaccination. The receptor was isolated from an adult in good health. The genes are TRBV5-4 and TRBJ1-1, with D possibly being TRBD1 (5 bases). CDR3: CASSRRDRGNTEAFF. CDR3 nucleotide sequence: TGTGCCAGCAGTCGTCGGGATAGGGGAAACACTGAAGCTTTCTTT.